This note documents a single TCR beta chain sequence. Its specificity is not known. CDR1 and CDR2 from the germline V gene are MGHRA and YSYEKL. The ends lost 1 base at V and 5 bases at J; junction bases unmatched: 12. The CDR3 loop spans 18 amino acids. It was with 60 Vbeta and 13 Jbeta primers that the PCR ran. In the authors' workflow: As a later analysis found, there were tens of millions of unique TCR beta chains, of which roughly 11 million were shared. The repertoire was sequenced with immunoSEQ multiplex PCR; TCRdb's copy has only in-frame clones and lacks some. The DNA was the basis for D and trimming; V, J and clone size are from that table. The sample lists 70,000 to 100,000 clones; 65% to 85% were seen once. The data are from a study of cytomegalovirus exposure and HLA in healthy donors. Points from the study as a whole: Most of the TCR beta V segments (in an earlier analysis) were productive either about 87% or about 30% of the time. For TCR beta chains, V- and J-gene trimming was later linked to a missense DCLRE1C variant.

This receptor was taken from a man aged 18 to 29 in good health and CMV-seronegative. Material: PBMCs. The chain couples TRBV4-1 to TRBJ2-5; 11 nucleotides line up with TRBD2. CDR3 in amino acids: CASSQGGLAGGPTETQYF. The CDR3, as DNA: TGCGCCAGCAGCCAAGGGGGTCTAGCGGGGGGACCCACGGAGACCCAGTACTTC.